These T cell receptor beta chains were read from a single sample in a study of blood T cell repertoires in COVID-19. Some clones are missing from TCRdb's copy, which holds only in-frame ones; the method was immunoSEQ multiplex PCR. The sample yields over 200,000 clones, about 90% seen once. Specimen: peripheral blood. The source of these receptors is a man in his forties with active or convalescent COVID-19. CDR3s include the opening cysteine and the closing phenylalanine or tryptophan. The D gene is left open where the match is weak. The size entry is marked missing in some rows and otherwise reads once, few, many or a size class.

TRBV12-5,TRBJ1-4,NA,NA,CASGLGSPNEKLFF,TGTGCTAGTGGTTTGGGAAGCCCTAATGAAAAACTGTTTTTT
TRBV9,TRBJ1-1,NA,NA,CASSVGPGEGTEAFF,TGTGCCAGCAGCGTAGGTCCAGGGGAAGGCACTGAAGCTTTCTTT
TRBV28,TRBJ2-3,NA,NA,CASIFTGETDTQYF,TGTGCCAGCATTTTTACCGGGGAGACAGATACGCAGTATTTT
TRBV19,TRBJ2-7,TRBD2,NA,CATAGWTSGGSYEQYF,TGTGCCACCGCGGGGTGGACTAGCGGGGGATCCTACGAGCAGTACTTC
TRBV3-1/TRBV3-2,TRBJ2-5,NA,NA,CASSQDRRMKTQYF,TGTGCCAGCAGCCAAGATAGGAGAATGAAGACCCAGTACTTC
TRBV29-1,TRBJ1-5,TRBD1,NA,CSVGQGAYQPQHF,TGCAGCGTTGGACAGGGGGCCTATCAGCCCCAGCATTTT
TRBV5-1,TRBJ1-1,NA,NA,CASSLAISGRGTEAFF,TGCGCCAGCAGCTTGGCTATATCGGGCAGGGGAACTGAAGCTTTCTTT
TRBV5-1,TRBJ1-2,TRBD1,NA,CASSPPGQGVYGYTF,TGCGCCAGCAGCCCTCCGGGACAGGGCGTCTATGGCTACACCTTC
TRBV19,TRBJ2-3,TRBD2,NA,CASSLRVSSGGADTQYF,TGTGCCAGTAGTCTCCGGGTTTCTAGCGGGGGGGCAGATACGCAGTATTTT
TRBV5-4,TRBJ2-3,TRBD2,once,CASSLSTSVTDTQYF,TGTGCCAGCAGCTTGTCGACTAGCGTCACAGATACGCAGTATTTT
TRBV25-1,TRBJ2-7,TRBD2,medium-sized,CASSESGNSYEQYF,TGTGCCAGCAGTGAAAGCGGGAACTCCTACGAGCAGTACTTC
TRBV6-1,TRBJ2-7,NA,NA,CASSDHGGAYEQYF,TGTGCCAGCAGTGATCATGGGGGCGCTTACGAGCAGTACTTC
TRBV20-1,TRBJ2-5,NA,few,CSAPPGKTQYF,TGCAGTGCTCCCCCGGGGAAGACCCAGTACTTC
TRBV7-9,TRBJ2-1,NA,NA,CASSPPSGRYNEQFF,TGTGCCAGCAGCCCGCCCTCGGGTCGTTACAATGAGCAGTTCTTC
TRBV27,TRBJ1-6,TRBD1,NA,CASSLVRGTANSPLHF,TGTGCCAGCAGTTTAGTAAGAGGGACAGCGAATTCACCCCTCCACTTT
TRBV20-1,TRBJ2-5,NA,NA,CSASRGGSQETQYF,TGCAGTGCTAGTAGGGGAGGCTCCCAAGAGACCCAGTACTTC
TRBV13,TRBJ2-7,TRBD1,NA,CASSFRRQGYYEQYF,TGTGCCAGCAGCTTCCGGAGACAGGGATACTACGAGCAGTACTTC
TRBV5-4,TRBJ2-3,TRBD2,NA,CASSPGLAGGTSTDTQYF,TGTGCCAGCAGCCCCGGACTAGCGGGGGGGACTAGCACAGATACGCAGTATTTT
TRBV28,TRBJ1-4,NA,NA,CASSTGTEGEKLFF,TGTGCCAGCAGTACCGGGACGGAGGGTGAAAAACTGTTTTTT
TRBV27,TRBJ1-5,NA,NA,CASSLSFNQPQHF,TGTGCCAGCAGTTTGTCGTTCAATCAGCCCCAGCATTTT
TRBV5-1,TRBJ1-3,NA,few,CASSAEQGRTGNTIYF,TGCGCCAGCAGCGCTGAGCAGGGTAGGACTGGAAACACCATATATTTT
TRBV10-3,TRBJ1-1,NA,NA,CAISPTPNTEAFF,TGTGCCATCAGTCCCACACCGAACACTGAAGCTTTCTTT
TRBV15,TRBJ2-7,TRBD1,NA,CATSRDRLYEQYF,TGTGCCACCAGCAGGGACAGGTTATACGAGCAGTACTTC
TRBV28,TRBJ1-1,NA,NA,CASSLLPGLNTEAFF,TGTGCCAGCAGTTTATTACCAGGGCTGAACACTGAAGCTTTCTTT
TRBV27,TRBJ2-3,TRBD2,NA,CASSPRLAGNGDTQYF,TGTGCCAGCAGTCCCCGGCTAGCGGGGAATGGGGATACGCAGTATTTT
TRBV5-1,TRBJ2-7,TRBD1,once,CASSLGQGSYEQYF,TGCGCCAGCAGCTTGGGACAGGGCTCCTACGAGCAGTACTTC
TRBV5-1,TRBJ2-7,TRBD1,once,CASSFTLRGQGGRYEQYF,TGCGCCAGCAGCTTTACTCTGAGGGGACAGGGGGGCCGTTACGAGCAGTACTTC
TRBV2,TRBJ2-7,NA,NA,CASSEALLSWQAGEQYF,NA
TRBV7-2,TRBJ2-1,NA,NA,CASSLITYNEQFF,TGTGCCAGCAGCCTAATAACCTACAATGAGCAGTTCTTC
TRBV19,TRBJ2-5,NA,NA,CASSARLVETQYF,TGTGCCAGTAGTGCTAGACTAGTGGAGACCCAGTACTTC
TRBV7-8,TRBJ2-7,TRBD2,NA,CASSLGRGGNHEQYF,TGTGCCAGCAGCTTGGGACGGGGGGGGAACCACGAGCAGTACTTC
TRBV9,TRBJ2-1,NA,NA,CASSVVAGPEQFF,TGTGCCAGCAGCGTAGTAGCAGGGCCTGAGCAGTTCTTC
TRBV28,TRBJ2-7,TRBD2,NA,CASSSPSGSIHEQYF,TGTGCCAGCAGTTCTCCTAGCGGGAGTATACACGAGCAGTACTTC
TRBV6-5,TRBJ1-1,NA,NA,CASSYSTVNTEAFF,TGTGCCAGCAGTTACTCGACAGTCAACACTGAAGCTTTCTTT
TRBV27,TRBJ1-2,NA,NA,CASSRLGAYGYTF,TGTGCCAGCAGTAGGCTAGGGGCGTATGGCTACACCTTC
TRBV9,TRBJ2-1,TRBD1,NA,CASSALRDRDNEQFF,TGTGCCAGCAGCGCCCTCCGGGACAGGGACAATGAGCAGTTCTTC
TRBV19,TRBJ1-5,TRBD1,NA,CASSIVGQGANQPQHF,TGTGCCAGTAGTATAGTGGGACAGGGGGCGAACCAGCCCCAGCATTTT
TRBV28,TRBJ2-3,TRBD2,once,CASSLTAGRTDTQYF,TGTGCCAGCAGTTTAACAGCGGGGAGGACAGATACGCAGTATTTT